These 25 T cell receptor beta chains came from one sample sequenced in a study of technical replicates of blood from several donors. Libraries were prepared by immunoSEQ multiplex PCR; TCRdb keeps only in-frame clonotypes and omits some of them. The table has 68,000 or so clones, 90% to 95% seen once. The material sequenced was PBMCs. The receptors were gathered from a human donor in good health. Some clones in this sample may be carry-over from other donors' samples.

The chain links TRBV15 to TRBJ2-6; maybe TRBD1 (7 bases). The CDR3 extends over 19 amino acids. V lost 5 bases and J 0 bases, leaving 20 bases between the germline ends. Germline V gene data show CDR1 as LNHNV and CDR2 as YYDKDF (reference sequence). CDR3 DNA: TGTGCCACCAGCTTGGGCGGGACAGCCCCCCTCTCTGGGGCCAACGTCCTGACTTTC. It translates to CATSLGGTAPLSGANVLTF.

Here the CDR3 reads CASRTGSPNEKLFF. The CDR3 nucleotides read TGTGCCAGCAGGACAGGGAGCCCTAATGAAAAACTGTTTTTT. The chain is built from TRBV6-4 and TRBJ1-4, with TRBD1 identical over 7 bases. V lost 6 bases, J lost 3 bases, and 4 bases stayed unmatched. Germline CDR1 reads MRHNA; CDR2 reads SNTAGT. This CDR3 has 14 amino acids.

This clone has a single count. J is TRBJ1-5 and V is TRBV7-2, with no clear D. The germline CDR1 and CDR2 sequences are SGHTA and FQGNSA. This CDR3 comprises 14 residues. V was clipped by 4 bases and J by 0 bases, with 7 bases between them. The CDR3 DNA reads TGTGCCAGCAGCTCTCAGTATAGCAATCAGCCCCAGCATTTT. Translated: CASSSQYSNQPQHF.

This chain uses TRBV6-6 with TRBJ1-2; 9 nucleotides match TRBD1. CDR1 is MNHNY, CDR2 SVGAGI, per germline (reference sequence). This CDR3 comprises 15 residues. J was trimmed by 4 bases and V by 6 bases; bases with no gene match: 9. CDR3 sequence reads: CASRTQGALGYGYTF. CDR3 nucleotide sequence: TGTGCCAGCAGAACACAGGGGGCGCTCGGCTATGGCTACACCTTC.

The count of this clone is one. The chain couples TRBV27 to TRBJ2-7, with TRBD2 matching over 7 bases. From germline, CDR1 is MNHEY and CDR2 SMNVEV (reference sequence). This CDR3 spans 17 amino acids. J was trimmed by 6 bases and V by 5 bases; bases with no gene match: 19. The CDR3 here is CASSPNLGGEGLGEQYF. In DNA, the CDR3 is TGTGCCAGCAGTCCGAACCTGGGGGGGGAGGGCCTGGGCGAGCAGTACTTC.

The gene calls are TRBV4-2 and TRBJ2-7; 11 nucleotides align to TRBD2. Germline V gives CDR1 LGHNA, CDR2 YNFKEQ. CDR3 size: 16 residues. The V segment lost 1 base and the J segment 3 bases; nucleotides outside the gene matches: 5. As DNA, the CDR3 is TGTGCCAGCAGCCAAGGTGTTCTAGCGGGAGGCTACGAGCAGTACTTC. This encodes CASSQGVLAGGYEQYF.

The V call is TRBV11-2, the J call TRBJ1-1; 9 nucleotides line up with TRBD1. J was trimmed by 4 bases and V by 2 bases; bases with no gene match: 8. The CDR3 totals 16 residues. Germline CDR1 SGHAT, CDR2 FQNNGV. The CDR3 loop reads CASSLLGQGGGTEAFF. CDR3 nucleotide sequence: TGTGCCAGCAGCTTACTGGGACAGGGTGGGGGCACTGAAGCTTTCTTT. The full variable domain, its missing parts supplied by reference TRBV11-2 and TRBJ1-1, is EAGVAQSPRYKIIEKRQSVAFWCNPISGHATLYWYQQILGQGPKLLIQFQNNGVVDDSQLPKDRFSAERLKGVDSTLKIQPAKLEDSAVYLCASSLLGQGGGTEAFFGQGTRLTVV.

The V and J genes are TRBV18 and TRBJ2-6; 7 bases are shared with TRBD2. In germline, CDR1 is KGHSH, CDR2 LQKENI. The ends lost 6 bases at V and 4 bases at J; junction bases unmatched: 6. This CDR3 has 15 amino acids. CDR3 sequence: CASSQGGLGANVLTF. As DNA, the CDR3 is TGTGCCAGCTCCCAGGGAGGGTTAGGGGCCAACGTCCTGACTTTC.

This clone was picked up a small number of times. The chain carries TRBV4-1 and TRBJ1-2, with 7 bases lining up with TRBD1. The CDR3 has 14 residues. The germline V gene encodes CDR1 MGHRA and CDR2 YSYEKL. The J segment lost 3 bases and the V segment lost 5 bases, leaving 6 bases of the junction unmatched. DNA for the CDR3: TGCGCCAGCAGCAGTACAGGGGTCCACTATGGCTACACCTTC. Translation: CASSSTGVHYGYTF.

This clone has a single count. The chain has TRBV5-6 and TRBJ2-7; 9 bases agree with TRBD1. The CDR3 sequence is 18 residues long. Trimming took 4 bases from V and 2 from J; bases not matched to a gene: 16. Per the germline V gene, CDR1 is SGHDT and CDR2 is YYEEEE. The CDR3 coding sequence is TGTGCCAGCAGCAACCGGGACAGGGCATTAGGTCCCGCCTACGAGCAGTACTTC. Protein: CASSNRDRALGPAYEQYF.

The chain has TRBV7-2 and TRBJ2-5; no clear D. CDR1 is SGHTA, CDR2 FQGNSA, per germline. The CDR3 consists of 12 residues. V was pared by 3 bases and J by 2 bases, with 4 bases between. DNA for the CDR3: TGTGCCAGCAGCTTCTTGCAAGAGACCCAGTACTTC. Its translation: CASSFLQETQYF.

The CDR3 protein is CASSASGNQLAGGSGTDTQYF. CDR3 bases: TGTGCCAGCAGCGCTTCTGGAAACCAGCTAGCGGGAGGGTCGGGAACAGATACGCAGTATTTT. V is TRBV21-1 and J is TRBJ2-3; TRBD2, the table's D call, was not compared with the DNA. TRBV21-1 is shown as a pseudogene. The CDR3 has 21 amino acids.

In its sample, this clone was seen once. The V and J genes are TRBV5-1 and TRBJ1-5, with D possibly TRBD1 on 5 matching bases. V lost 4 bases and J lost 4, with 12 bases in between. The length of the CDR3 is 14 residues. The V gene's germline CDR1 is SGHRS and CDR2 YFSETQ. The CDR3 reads CASSQGGGNQPQHF. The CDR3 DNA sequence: TGCGCCAGCAGCCAGGGAGGAGGGAATCAGCCCCAGCATTTT.

CDR3 DNA: TGTGCCAGCAGCCCTTCCCAGGGCTATGGCTACACCTTC. Its translation is CASSPSQGYGYTF. This sequence joins TRBV6-5 and TRBJ1-2, with D perhaps matching TRBD1 (5 bases). The germline V gene has CDR1 MNHEY and CDR2 SVGAGI. V gave up 6 bases and J gave up 4 bases, with 12 bases separating them. This CDR3 contains 13 residues.

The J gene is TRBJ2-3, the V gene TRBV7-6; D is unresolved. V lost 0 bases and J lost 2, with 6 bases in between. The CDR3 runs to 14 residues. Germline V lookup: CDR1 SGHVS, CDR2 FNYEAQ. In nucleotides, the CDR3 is TGTGCCAGCAGCTTAGCCTTCCTCACAGATACGCAGTATTTT. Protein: CASSLAFLTDTQYF.

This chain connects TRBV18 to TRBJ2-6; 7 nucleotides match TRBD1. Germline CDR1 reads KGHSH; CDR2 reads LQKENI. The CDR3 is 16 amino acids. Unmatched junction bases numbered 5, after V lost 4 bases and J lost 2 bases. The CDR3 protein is CASSRGGRAGANVLTF. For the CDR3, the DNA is TGTGCCAGCTCACGAGGGGGCAGGGCTGGGGCCAACGTCCTGACTTTC.

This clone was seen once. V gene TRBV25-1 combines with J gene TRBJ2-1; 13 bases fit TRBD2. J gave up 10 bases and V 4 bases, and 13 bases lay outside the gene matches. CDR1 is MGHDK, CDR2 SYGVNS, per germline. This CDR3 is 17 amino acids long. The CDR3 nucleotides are TGTGCCAGCAGTGGCCTATTCGGGACTAGCGGGGCTCGGGAGCAGTTCTTC. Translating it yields CASSGLFGTSGAREQFF.

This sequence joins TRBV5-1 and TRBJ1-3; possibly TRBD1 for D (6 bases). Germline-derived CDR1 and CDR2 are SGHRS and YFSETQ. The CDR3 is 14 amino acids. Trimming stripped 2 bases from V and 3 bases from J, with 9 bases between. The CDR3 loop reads CASSLEGDGNTIYF. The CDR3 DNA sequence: TGCGCCAGCAGCTTAGAGGGGGATGGAAACACCATATATTTT.

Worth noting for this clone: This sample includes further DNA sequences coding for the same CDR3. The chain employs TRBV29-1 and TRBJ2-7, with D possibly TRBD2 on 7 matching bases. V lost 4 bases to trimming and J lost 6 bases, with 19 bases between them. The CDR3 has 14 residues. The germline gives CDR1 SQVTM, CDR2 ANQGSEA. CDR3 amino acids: CSVVGAGTRGEQYF. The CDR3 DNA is TGCAGCGTTGTGGGAGCGGGGACACGAGGCGAGCAGTACTTC.

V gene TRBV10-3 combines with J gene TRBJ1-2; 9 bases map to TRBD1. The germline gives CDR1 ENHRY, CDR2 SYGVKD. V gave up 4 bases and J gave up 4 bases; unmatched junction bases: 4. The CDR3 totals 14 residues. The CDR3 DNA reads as TGTGCCATCAGTGGGACAGGGGAAATCTATGGCTACACCTTC. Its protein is CAISGTGEIYGYTF.

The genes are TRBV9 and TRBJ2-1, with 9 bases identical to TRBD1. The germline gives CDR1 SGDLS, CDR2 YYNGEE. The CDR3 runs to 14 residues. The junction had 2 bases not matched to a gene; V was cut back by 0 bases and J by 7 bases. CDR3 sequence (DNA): TGTGCCAGCAGCGTAGTTGACAGGGGGAATGAGCAGTTCTTC. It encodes CASSVVDRGNEQFF.

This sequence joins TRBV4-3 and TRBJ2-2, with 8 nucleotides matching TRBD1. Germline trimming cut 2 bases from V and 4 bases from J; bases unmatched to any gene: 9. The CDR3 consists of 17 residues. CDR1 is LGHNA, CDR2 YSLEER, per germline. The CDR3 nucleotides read TGCGCCAGCAGCCAACCCGCCAGGGGGCTTGGCACCGGGGAGCTGTTTTTT. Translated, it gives CASSQPARGLGTGELFF.

The chain's CDR3 is CASSKQGLGTEAFF. DNA of the CDR3: TGTGCCAGCAGTAAACAGGGATTGGGCACTGAAGCTTTCTTT. The chain is built from TRBV28 and TRBJ1-1, with D perhaps matching TRBD1 (6 bases). The V gene lost 5 bases and the J gene lost 4 bases, with 14 bases spanning the gap. CDR3 length: 14 residues. Per germline, CDR1 MDHEN and CDR2 SYDVKM.

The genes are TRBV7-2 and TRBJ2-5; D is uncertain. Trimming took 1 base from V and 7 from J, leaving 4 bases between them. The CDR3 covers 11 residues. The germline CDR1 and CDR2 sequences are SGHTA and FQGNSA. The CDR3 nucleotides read TGTGCCAGCAGCTTAGGAGGGACCCAGTACTTC. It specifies CASSLGGTQYF.

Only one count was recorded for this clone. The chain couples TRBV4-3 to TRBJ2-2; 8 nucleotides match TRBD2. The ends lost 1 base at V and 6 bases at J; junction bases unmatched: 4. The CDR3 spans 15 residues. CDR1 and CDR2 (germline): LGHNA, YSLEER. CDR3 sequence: CASSQVTGGPGELFF. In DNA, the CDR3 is TGCGCCAGCAGCCAAGTTACGGGGGGGCCCGGGGAGCTGTTTTTT.